This T cell receptor beta chain was obtained from a study of radiotherapy plus CTLA-4 blockade in lung cancer. Study overall: Patients showed objective responses in 18% of cases, and disease control was achieved by approximately 33%. General observations from the study: Among blood TCR repertoires after radiotherapy plus ipilimumab, tumor-derived clones expanded. Early blood T cell clone dynamics reportedly forecast response best, with interferon-beta.

As regards this clone: Antigen unknown.

The protocol was immunoSEQ multiplex PCR, while the TCRdb copy is restricted to in-frame clones and leaves out a portion. Among some 34,000 clones listed, 55% to 75% were seen once. The TCR comes from a human donor with non-small cell lung cancer who had stable disease on radiotherapy plus ipilimumab. Sequenced material: peripheral blood, taken from a patient treated with radiotherapy plus ipilimumab.

The DNA for the CDR3 is TGTGCCAGCAGCTTAACCCTTGGACAGAGCTATGGCTACACCTTC. Its protein product is CASSLTLGQSYGYTF. V gene TRBV7-9 combines with J gene TRBJ1-2; tentative D call: TRBD1 (6 bases). V lost 2 bases to trimming and J lost 4 bases, with 14 bases between them. The CDR3 is 15 residues long. Germline values: CDR1 SEHNR, CDR2 FQNEAQ (reference sequence).